The 27 T cell receptor beta chains listed next were all sequenced from one sample in a study of T-cell memory formation after mild COVID-19. MiXCR was run by TCRdb on the 5' RACE reads, yielding one entry per CDR3 protein. This sample has 450,000 to 650,000 distinct CDR3 sequences, with about a fifth found just once. Sequenced material: PBMCs or a T cell subset sorted from them (not recorded which). These receptors all stem from an adult woman who had mild COVID-19 (a few samples of this study predate the infection). Cell type and time point are not known.

This chain uses TRBV5-1 with TRBJ2-7, with D possibly TRBD1 on 6 matching bases. Germline CDR1 SGHRS, CDR2 YFSETQ. V was shortened by 2 bases and J by 3 bases, with 18 bases between the two germline ends. The CDR3 has 16 residues. CDR3 protein: CASSLASGETLYEQYF. Written as DNA, the CDR3 is TGCGCCAGCAGCTTAGCGTCAGGGGAAACCCTCTACGAGCAGTACTTC.

This clonotype was counted between two and nine times. The chain is built from TRBV4-3 and TRBJ2-7; 7 bases align to TRBD1. CDR1 and CDR2 from the germline V gene are LGHNA and YSLEER. The CDR3 length is 15 residues. Trimming removed 3 bases from V and 3 bases from J; junction bases left unmatched: 8. CDR3 in amino acids: CASSHRQGANYEQYF. DNA of the CDR3: TGCGCCAGCAGCCACCGACAGGGAGCAAACTACGAGCAGTACTTC.

This clonotype appeared a few times. This chain joins TRBV7-2 and TRBJ1-3; a weak D match, TRBD1 (5 bases). The V end lost 2 bases, the J end lost 2 bases, and 16 bases lay between the germline ends. This CDR3 is built from 17 residues. CDR1 is SGHTA, CDR2 FQGNSA, per germline. The CDR3 DNA reads as TGTGCCAGCAGCTTATCCGCCACAGGTCCGGCTGGAAACACCATATATTTT. Translated, it gives CASSLSATGPAGNTIYF.

The CDR3, as DNA: TGTGCCAGCAGTGCCGACGGACGGGGGGCGTCAGATACGCAGTATTTT. It encodes CASSADGRGASDTQYF. The rearrangement joins TRBV6-4 to TRBJ2-3; D possibly corresponds to TRBD2 (7 bases). V was clipped by 4 bases and J by 4 bases, with 18 bases between them. This CDR3 has 16 residues. CDR1 and CDR2 from the germline V gene are MRHNA and SNTAGT.

This clonotype appeared a few times. The chain couples TRBV20-1 to TRBJ1-4; D is possibly TRBD1 (6 bases). This CDR3 has 16 amino acids. Trimming took 7 bases from V and 4 from J, leaving 22 bases between them. CDR1 and CDR2 from the germline V gene are DFQATT and SNEGSKA (reference sequence). The CDR3 loop reads CSVPPPPDSLNEKLFF. The CDR3 region has the DNA TGCAGTGTTCCGCCTCCCCCGGACAGCCTTAATGAAAAACTGTTTTTT.

This clonotype was detected many times. V and J are TRBV12-3 or TRBV12-4 and TRBJ1-2, with TRBD1 as a possible D gene (6 bases). The V end lost 2 bases, the J end lost 4 bases, and 8 bases lay between the germline ends. The CDR3 is 13 residues long. The CDR3 DNA follows: TGTGCCAGCAGTTTAAGGGGGGGCTATGGCTACACCTTC. This translates into CASSLRGGYGYTF.

The rearrangement uses TRBV29-1 and TRBJ2-5; 12 nucleotides match TRBD2. V was pared by 0 bases and J by 4 bases, with 9 bases of the junction left unmatched. The CDR3 consists of 17 residues. The V gene's germline CDR1 is SQVTM and CDR2 ANQGSEA. Written as DNA, the CDR3 is TGCAGCGTTGAAGACCCGGTGACTAGCGGGAGTGTAGAGACCCAGTACTTC. Encoded protein: CSVEDPVTSGSVETQYF.

J is TRBJ1-1 and V is TRBV18; 9 positions agree with TRBD1. This CDR3 is built from 12 residues. V shed 4 bases and J 6 bases; nucleotides not matched to a gene: 0. Germline CDR1 is KGHSH and CDR2 is LQKENI. The CDR3 DNA follows: TGTGCCAGCTCACGACAGGGGGCTGAAGCTTTCTTT. Translated, it gives CASSRQGAEAFF.

This clonotype showed up just a few times. V is TRBV7-3 and J is TRBJ2-1; TRBD1 matches at 7 bases. Germline assignment: CDR1 SGHTA and CDR2 FQGTGA. V shed 4 bases, J shed 6 bases, and the junction held 3 bases outside the gene matches. The CDR3 runs to 13 residues. CDR3 loop: CASSSQGFNEQFF. CDR3 sequence (DNA): TGTGCCAGCAGCTCACAGGGGTTCAATGAGCAGTTCTTC. The variable domain in full, with the rest retrieved from reference TRBV7-3 and TRBJ2-1, is GAGVSQTPSNKVTEKGKYVELRCDPISGHTALYWYRQSLGQGPEFLIYFQGTGAADDSGLPNDRFFAVRPEGSVSTLKIQRTERGDSAVYLCASSSQGFNEQFFGPGTRLTVL.

V gene TRBV4-2 combines with J gene TRBJ1-1, with 7 bases lining up with TRBD1. In germline, CDR1 is LGHNA, CDR2 YNFKEQ. The CDR3 extends over 16 amino acids. V shed 3 bases and J 3 bases; nucleotides not matched to a gene: 10. CDR3 bases: TGTGCCAGCAGCCAGCCCTGGGCAGGGGGGTACACTGAAGCTTTCTTT. This translates into CASSQPWAGGYTEAFF.

The J gene is TRBJ2-1, the V gene TRBV7-9; no clear D. V dropped 3 bases and J dropped 2 bases, with 17 bases sitting between them. Per the germline V gene, CDR1 is SEHNR and CDR2 is FQNEAQ (reference sequence). The CDR3 totals 17 residues. The CDR3, as DNA: TGTGCCAGCAGCTTGGGCCTCGTGGCGGATACCTACAATGAGCAGTTCTTC. Encoded protein: CASSLGLVADTYNEQFF.

V usage is TRBV15 and J usage is TRBJ2-5; the match to TRBD1 covers 7 bases. Germline CDR1 is LNHNV and CDR2 is YYDKDF (reference sequence). V lost 1 base and J lost 1; bases outside the gene matches: 6. CDR3 length: 16 residues. CDR3 sequence (DNA): TGTGCCACCAGCAGAGGGATACAGGGGTTCCAAGAGACCCAGTACTTC. This codes for CATSRGIQGFQETQYF.

The rearrangement joins TRBV4-1 to TRBJ1-3; 10 bases match TRBD1. The length of the CDR3 is 14 residues. After removal of 5 bases from V and 2 bases from J, the junction contained 0 bases not matched to a gene. Germline V lookup: CDR1 MGHRA, CDR2 YSYEKL. The CDR3 sequence is CASSGQGAGNTIYF. The CDR3 DNA reads as TGCGCCAGCAGCGGACAGGGGGCTGGAAACACCATATATTTT.

This clonotype was recorded a few times. The chain employs TRBV7-3 and TRBJ2-2, with 7 bases matching TRBD1. V lost 5 bases to trimming and J lost 0 bases; unmatched junction nucleotides: 9. CDR3 length: 17 amino acids. From germline, CDR1 is SGHTA and CDR2 FQGTGA. In nucleotides, the CDR3 is TGTGCCAGCAGCCCCCAGACCGGGACAGCGAACACCGGGGAGCTGTTTTTT. This encodes CASSPQTGTANTGELFF. Looking up the rest from reference TRBV7-3 and TRBJ2-2 gives the full variable domain: GAGVSQTPSNKVTEKGKYVELRCDPISGHTALYWYRQSLGQGPEFLIYFQGTGAADDSGLPNDRFFAVRPEGSVSTLKIQRTERGDSAVYLCASSPQTGTANTGELFFGEGSRLTVL.

The chain combines TRBV19 with TRBJ2-5; 7 nucleotides agree with TRBD1. The CDR3 is 15 residues long. J lost 2 bases, V lost 3 bases, and 6 bases had no gene match. The germline V gene has CDR1 LNHDA and CDR2 SQIVND (reference sequence). The CDR3 sequence: CASSIEGAGQETQYF. CDR3 in DNA: TGTGCCAGTAGTATCGAGGGGGCCGGTCAAGAGACCCAGTACTTC.

This clonotype was counted a few times. The chain employs TRBV4-3 and TRBJ1-2; D gene unclear. With 0 bases removed from V and 4 bases from J, the gap between germline ends came to 15 bases. Germline assignment: CDR1 LGHNA and CDR2 YSLEER. There are 16 residues in the CDR3. The CDR3 region is CASSQEVPAGSYGYTF. The CDR3 nucleotides are TGCGCCAGCAGCCAAGAGGTTCCCGCAGGTAGCTATGGCTACACCTTC.

The chain uses TRBV7-2 and TRBJ2-5; TRBD2 is a possible D gene (6 bases). Trimming pared 2 bases from V and 5 bases from J, leaving 12 bases between. The CDR3 spans 14 residues. Germline V gene data show CDR1 as SGHTA and CDR2 as FQGNSA. The CDR3 spells CASSLLLGRETQYF. The CDR3 bases are TGTGCCAGCAGCTTATTATTAGGGAGGGAGACCCAGTACTTC.

This clonotype was counted between two and nine times. J is TRBJ2-7 and V is TRBV6-2 or TRBV6-3; TRBD2 aligns across 13 bases. This CDR3 has 17 residues. V shed 4 bases and J 7 bases; nucleotides not matched to a gene: 13. Germline-derived CDR1 and CDR2 are MNHEY and SVGEGT. The CDR3 spells CASSSLGGLAGIREQYF. The CDR3 nucleotides read TGTGCCAGCAGTTCCCTTGGGGGACTAGCGGGAATTCGGGAGCAGTACTTC.

The sample holds a few counts of this clonotype. The chain couples TRBV27 to TRBJ2-7; 10 positions agree with TRBD1. V was clipped by 6 bases and J by 3 bases; unmatched bases: 5. The CDR3 length is 14 residues. Germline CDR1 is MNHEY and CDR2 is SMNVEV (reference sequence). Written as DNA, the CDR3 is TGTGCCAGCAGCCTGACAGGGGGCCGCTACGAGCAGTACTTC. Translated: CASSLTGGRYEQYF.

This clonotype was counted a few times. This chain joins TRBV12-3 or TRBV12-4 and TRBJ2-7, with D unclear. This CDR3 is built from 13 residues. Trimming shortened V by 2 bases and J by 3 bases, and 8 bases separated the two germline ends. The chain's CDR3 is CASSLTDFYEQYF. As DNA, the CDR3 is TGTGCCAGCAGTTTAACAGATTTCTACGAGCAGTACTTC.

This clonotype has more than one count but fewer than ten. The gene calls are TRBV5-1 and TRBJ2-1; tentative D call: TRBD2 (6 bases). Per the germline V gene, CDR1 is SGHRS and CDR2 is YFSETQ. V lost 0 bases, J lost 9 bases, and 22 bases lay in between. CDR3 length: 17 residues. CDR3 amino acids: CASSLGLVGATMFEQFF. CDR3 bases: TGCGCCAGCAGCTTGGGACTAGTTGGGGCTACAATGTTTGAGCAGTTCTTC.

The chain recombines TRBV13 with TRBJ2-1, with D perhaps TRBD2 (6 bases). The V end lost 4 bases, the J end lost 8 bases, and 21 bases lay between the germline ends. CDR1 is PRHDT, CDR2 FYEKMQ, per germline (reference sequence). The CDR3 contains 16 residues. The CDR3 loop reads CASSSEEGRRNYEQFF. The CDR3 DNA reads as TGTGCCAGCAGCTCAGAGGAGGGTCGGAGGAACTATGAGCAGTTCTTC.

The CDR3 sequence: CASSTDRDTDTQYF. The DNA of the CDR3 is TGTGCCAGCAGCACCGACAGGGACACAGATACGCAGTATTTT. The J gene is TRBJ2-3, the V gene TRBV27; 7 bases are a match to TRBD1. CDR3 length equals 14 residues. CDR1 is MNHEY, CDR2 SMNVEV, per germline (reference sequence). Losses at the gene ends were 6 bases for V and 2 bases for J; bases not matched to a gene: 5.

Concerning this clonotype: The junction does not match germline at one end; this may be a read error. The chain has TRBV12-3 or TRBV12-4 and TRBJ1-5; D remains unclear. This CDR3 contains 14 residues. The CDR3: CASSLGPTNQPKHF. For the CDR3, the DNA is TGTGCCAGCAGTTTAGGCCCAACTAATCAGCCCAAGCATTTT.

The chain joins TRBV12-3 or TRBV12-4 to TRBJ2-1; D is perhaps TRBD2 (6 bases). This CDR3 is 14 amino acids long. Deletions cut 5 bases from V and 5 bases from J, with 13 bases between. The DNA for the CDR3 is TGTGCCAGCAGTCCCCGGGACTGGAACAATGAGCAGTTCTTC. Its translation: CASSPRDWNNEQFF.

This sequence joins TRBV6-2 or TRBV6-3 and TRBJ1-1; 7 positions agree with TRBD1. Germline CDR1 and CDR2: MNHEY and SVGEGT. Germline trimming cut 5 bases from V and 1 base from J; bases unmatched to any gene: 10. The CDR3 sequence is 16 residues long. The CDR3 nucleotides are TGTGCCAGCAGTCCACAATCGGACAGGCCGAACACTGAAGCTTTCTTT. Residues: CASSPQSDRPNTEAFF.

Many counts were recorded for this clonotype. This chain uses TRBV7-8 with TRBJ2-1, with a tentative D call TRBD2 (8 bases). The CDR3 spans 18 residues. The germline gives CDR1 SGHVS, CDR2 FQNEAQ. The V gene lost 5 bases and the J gene lost 2 bases, with 22 bases spanning the gap. The CDR3 nucleotides read TGTGCCAGCAGCCCAGGGGGAGCGGGAGCATCCGCCTACAATGAGCAGTTCTTC. It yields the protein CASSPGGAGASAYNEQFF.